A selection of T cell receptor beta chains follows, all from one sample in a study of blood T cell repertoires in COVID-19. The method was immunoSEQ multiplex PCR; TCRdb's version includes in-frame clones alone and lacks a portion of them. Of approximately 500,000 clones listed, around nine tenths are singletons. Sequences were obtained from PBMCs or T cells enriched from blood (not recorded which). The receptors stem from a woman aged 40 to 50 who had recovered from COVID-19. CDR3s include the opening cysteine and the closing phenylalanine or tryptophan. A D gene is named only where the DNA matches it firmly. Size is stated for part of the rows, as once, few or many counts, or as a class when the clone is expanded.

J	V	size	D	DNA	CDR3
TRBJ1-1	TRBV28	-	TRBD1	TGTGCCAGCAGCAATAGACAGGGACAAGCTTTCTTT	CASSNRQGQAFF
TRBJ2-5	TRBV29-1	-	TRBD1	TGCAGCGTTGCTCACTGGGACAGGGGGCAAGAGACCCAGTACTTC	CSVAHWDRGQETQYF
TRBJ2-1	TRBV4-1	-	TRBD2	TGCGCCAGCAGCCAAGATCCTAGCGGGAGGTACAATGAGCAGTTCTTC	CASSQDPSGRYNEQFF
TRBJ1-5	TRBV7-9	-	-	TGTGCCAGCACAATAGGGGATCAGCCCCAGCATTTT	CASTIGDQPQHF
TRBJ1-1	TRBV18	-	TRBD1	TGTGCCAGCTCACCGGGGACAGGGCAGTTGAACACTGAAGCTTTCTTT	CASSPGTGQLNTEAFF
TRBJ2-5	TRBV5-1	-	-	TGCGCCAGCAAGTCGGAGTCCCGAGAGACCCAGTACTTC	CASKSESRETQYF
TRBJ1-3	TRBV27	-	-	TGTGCCAGCAGTTTTAAACAGTCCTCTGGAAACACCATATATTTT	CASSFKQSSGNTIYF
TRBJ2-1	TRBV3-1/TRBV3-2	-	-	TGTGCCAGCAGCGGGACTCCATCCTACAATGAGCAGTTCTTC	CASSGTPSYNEQFF
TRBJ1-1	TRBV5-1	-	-	TGCGCCAGCAGCGCCTTACAGGGTCGGAACACTGAAGCTTTCTTT	CASSALQGRNTEAFF
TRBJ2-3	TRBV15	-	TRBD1	TGTGCCACCAGCAGAGATACCGGGACAGGGCGGGTGTATACGCAGTATTTT	CATSRDTGTGRVYTQYF
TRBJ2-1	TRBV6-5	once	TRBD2	TGTGCCAGCAGTTATCCCTATAGCGGGACGGCGAATGAGCAGTTCTTC	CASSYPYSGTANEQFF
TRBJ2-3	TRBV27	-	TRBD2	TGTGCCAGCAGTCTCGGGACTAGCGGGAGTTTTGGAAGAGATACGCAGTATTTT	CASSLGTSGSFGRDTQYF
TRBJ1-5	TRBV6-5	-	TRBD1	TGTGCCAGCAGTTCCGGGGACAGCCATCAGCCCCAGCATTTT	CASSSGDSHQPQHF
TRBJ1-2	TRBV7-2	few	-	TGTGCCAGCAGCTTAGGGTCGGAGGTTGGCTACACCTTC	CASSLGSEVGYTF
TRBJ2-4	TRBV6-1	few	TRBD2	TGTGCCAGCAGTGAGACTAGCGGGAGACTCATTCAGTACTTC	CASSETSGRLIQYF
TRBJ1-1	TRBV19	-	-	TGTGCCAGTAGTATATACACCGGGGTCACTGAAGCTTTCTTT	CASSIYTGVTEAFF
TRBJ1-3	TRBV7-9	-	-	TGTGCCAGCAGAAACACAGGAAACTCTGGAAACACCATATATTTT	CASRNTGNSGNTIYF
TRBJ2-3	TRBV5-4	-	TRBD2	TGTGCCAGCGGTCTAGCGGGAAGTAAGGGAGATACGCAGTATTTT	CASGLAGSKGDTQYF
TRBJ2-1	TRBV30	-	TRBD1	TGTGCCTGGCTAGACAGGGCGCGTTACAATGAGCAGTTCTTC	CAWLDRARYNEQFF
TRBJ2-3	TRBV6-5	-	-	TGTGCCAGCAGTTACTCGGGGGCCAACACAGATACGCAGTATTTT	CASSYSGANTDTQYF
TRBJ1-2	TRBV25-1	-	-	TGTGCCAGCAGTGGAGAGAGTAACTATGGCTACACCTTC	CASSGESNYGYTF
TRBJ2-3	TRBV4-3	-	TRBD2	TGCGCCAGCAGCCAACTACTAGCGAGAGGGTTCGCAGATACGCAGTATTTT	CASSQLLARGFADTQYF
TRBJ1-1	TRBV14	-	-	TGTGCCAGCAGCCAAGGGGTTGGGCCTGAAGCTTTCTTT	CASSQGVGPEAFF
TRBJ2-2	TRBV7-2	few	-	TGTGCCAGCAGCTCCTACACCGGGGAGCTGTTTTTT	CASSSYTGELFF
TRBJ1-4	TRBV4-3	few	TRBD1	TGCGCCAGCAGCGTCTTAACAGGGGGCGCGGGAGAAAAACTGTTTTTT	CASSVLTGGAGEKLFF
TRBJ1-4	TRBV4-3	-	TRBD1	TGCGCCAGCAGCCGACAGGGGTTTAATGAAAAACTGTTTTTT	CASSRQGFNEKLFF
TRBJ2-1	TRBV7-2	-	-	TGTGCCAGCAGCTTATCCACTCCTGGCAATGAGCAGTTCTTC	CASSLSTPGNEQFF
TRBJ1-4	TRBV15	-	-	TGTGCCACCAGCAGTGGGGGAGTAGGGGGTGAAAAACTGTTTTTT	CATSSGGVGGEKLFF
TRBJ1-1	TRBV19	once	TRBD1	TGTGCCAGTAGCCTAAAGCCGCTTGACAGGGGTTACACTGAAGCTTTCTTT	CASSLKPLDRGYTEAFF
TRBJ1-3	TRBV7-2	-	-	TGTGCCAGCAGCTTAGGGGAGTGGGTAAACACCATATATTTT	CASSLGEWVNTIYF
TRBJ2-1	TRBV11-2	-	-	TGTGCCAGCAGCTCTCTTGTAGGGGCCTTACACAATGAGCAGTTCTTC	CASSSLVGALHNEQFF
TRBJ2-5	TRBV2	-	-	TGTGCCAGCAGTGCTCTGGGCCCAGTACCCCAGGAGACCCAGTACTTC	CASSALGPVPQETQYF
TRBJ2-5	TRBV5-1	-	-	TGCGCCAGCAGCTCGGCGGTCCAAGAGACCCAGTACTTC	CASSSAVQETQYF
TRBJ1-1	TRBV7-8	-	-	TGTGCCAGCAGCTTAGCTTTGGGGCCAGTGTCGAACACTGAAGCTTTCTTT	CASSLALGPVSNTEAFF
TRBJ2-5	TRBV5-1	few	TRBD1	TGCGCCAGCAGCTTGGCCGGGACAGAACAAGAGACCCAGTACTTC	CASSLAGTEQETQYF
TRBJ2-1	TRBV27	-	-	TGTGCCAGCAGTCAAGGACTCAGTGAGCAGTTCTTC	CASSQGLSEQFF
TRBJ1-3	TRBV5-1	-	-	TGCGCCAGCAGCCTCGAGGGATTGTTTGGAAACACCATATATTTT	CASSLEGLFGNTIYF
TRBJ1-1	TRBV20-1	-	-	TGCAGTTCTCTGGGGGAGGAAACTTTCTTT	CSSLGEETFF
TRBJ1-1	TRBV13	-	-	TGTGCCAGCAGCTTAGTCCCGGGTAACACTGAAGCTTTCTTT	CASSLVPGNTEAFF
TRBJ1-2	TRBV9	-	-	TGTGCCAGCGGGGGCGGCCGATCTAACTATGGCTACACCTTC	CASGGGRSNYGYTF
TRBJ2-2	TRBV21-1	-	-	TGTGCCAGCAGCAAAGGTGGAGGGACAGGCGGCACCGGGGAGCTGTTTTTT	CASSKGGGTGGTGELFF
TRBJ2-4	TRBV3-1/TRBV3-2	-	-	TGTGCCAGCAGCCAAGACCTTTGGGGCCCTATCGACGGCAAAAACATTCAGTACTTC	CASSQDLWGPIDGKNIQYF
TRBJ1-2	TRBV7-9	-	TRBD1	TGTGCCAGCAGCTCTAGTGGGACAGGGCTCGGCTACACCTTC	CASSSSGTGLGYTF
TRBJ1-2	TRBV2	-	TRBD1	TGTGCCAGCGACGGGGGACAGAAAGGCTACACCTTC	CASDGGQKGYTF
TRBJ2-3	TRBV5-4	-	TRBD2	TGTGCCAGCAGCTTGGGGACTAGCGGGAGGACAGATACGCAGTATTTT	CASSLGTSGRTDTQYF
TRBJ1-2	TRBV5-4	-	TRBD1	TGTGCCAGCAGCCCAGGACAGGGGGCTACGAACTATGGCTACACCTTC	CASSPGQGATNYGYTF
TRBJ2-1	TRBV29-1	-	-	TGCAGCGTCTATCGGGAGCCCGGTTACAATGAGCAGTTCTTC	CSVYREPGYNEQFF
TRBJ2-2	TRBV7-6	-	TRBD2	TGTGCCAGCAGCCCCCCCGGGAGGGCCACCGGGGAGCTGTTTTTT	CASSPPGRATGELFF
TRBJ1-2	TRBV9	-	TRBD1	TGTGCCAGCAGCGGACGGCGACAGGGGTCGGACTATGGCTACACCTTC	CASSGRRQGSDYGYTF
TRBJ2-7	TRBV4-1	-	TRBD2	TGCGCCAGCAGCCAAGATCCCACTAGCGCGGGAGCATACGAGCAGTACTTC	CASSQDPTSAGAYEQYF
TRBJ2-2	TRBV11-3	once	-	TGTGCCAGCGGTGGTAGCGTTGGAGAGCTGTTTTTT	CASGGSVGELFF
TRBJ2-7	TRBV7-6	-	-	TGTGCCAGCAGCCTCCGAGCTCAGGGGAGGGGTTACGAGCAGTACTTC	CASSLRAQGRGYEQYF
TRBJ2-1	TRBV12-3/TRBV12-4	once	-	TGTGCCAGCGGCTGGCAGGGCGGTGAGCAGTTCTTC	CASGWQGGEQFF
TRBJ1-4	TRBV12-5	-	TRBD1	TGTGCTAGTGGTTTAGCCGTTAATCCCCGACAGGGGGAAAAACTGTTTTTT	CASGLAVNPRQGEKLFF
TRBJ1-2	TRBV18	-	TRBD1	TGTGCCAGCTCACCACGGGACAGTAAGAACTATGGCTACACCTTC	CASSPRDSKNYGYTF
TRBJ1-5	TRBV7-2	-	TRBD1	TGTGCCAGCAGCTTGGGACAGGGTAGGAGCAATCAGCCCCAGCATTTT	CASSLGQGRSNQPQHF
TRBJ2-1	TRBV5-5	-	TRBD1	TGTGCCAGCAGCCCCACGGGACAGGGGTCGGGCAATGAGCAGTTCTTC	CASSPTGQGSGNEQFF